This TCR beta chain was sequenced during a study of blood T cells in healthy people across ages. Whole-study context: T cells yielded about one barcoded beta molecule per two cells through template switching.

The CDR3 sequence is 15 residues long. Germline V CDR1 and CDR2: MNHNS, SASEGT. V shed 5 bases and J 1 base; nucleotides not matched to a gene: 6. A second about 7 to 11 cycle PCR used barcoded and J-beta primers. Every cDNA molecule bore a tag from a template-switch adaptor containing 12 random nucleotides. Each CDR3 protein gets one entry after TCRdb re-called the 5' RACE reads with MiXCR. The sample records roughly 800,000 distinct CDR3 sequences, roughly 25% being singletons. The sample providers were healthy Caucasian people from Russia, aged roughly 6 to 95. These data are also associated with another study on T cells of mothers and their children.

The TCR comes from a boy under 18 in good health. The sequenced sample consisted of blood. V usage is TRBV6-1 and J usage is TRBJ1-1; 8 bases match TRBD1. The CDR3 DNA reads as TGTGCCAGCAGTTTCTGGACAGGGCGGAACACTGAAGCTTTCTTT. This sequence encodes CASSFWTGRNTEAFF.